The 28 T cell receptor beta chains in this list originate from one sample, sequenced in a study of OX40 agonist ivuxolimab in advanced cancers. Assay: immunoSEQ multiplex PCR; the TCRdb copy retains only in-frame clones and omits some. The data hold approximately 16,000 clones, with over 75% observed a single time. The sequencing here drew on CD4+ or CD8+ T cells sorted from blood, taken in a trial of the OX40 agonist ivuxolimab. These receptors were collected from an adult with an advanced solid tumor such as melanoma, head and neck, liver or kidney cancer.

The V call is TRBV11-2, the J call TRBJ2-7; possibly TRBD2 for D (5 bases). This CDR3 comprises 16 residues. Germline V gives CDR1 SGHAT, CDR2 FQNNGV. Trimming removed 4 bases at V and 0 bases at J, with 16 bases between. CDR3 nucleotide sequence: TGTGCCAGCAGCTCTAGTTCCAGGACTCGCTCCTACGAGCAGTACTTC. This encodes CASSSSSRTRSYEQYF. The full variable domain, completed using reference TRBV11-2 and TRBJ2-7, is EAGVAQSPRYKIIEKRQSVAFWCNPISGHATLYWYQQILGQGPKLLIQFQNNGVVDDSQLPKDRFSAERLKGVDSTLKIQPAKLEDSAVYLCASSSSSRTRSYEQYFGPGTRLTVT.

Turning to this clone: The junction differs from germline at one of its ends, possibly a read error. This sequence joins TRBV7-7 and TRBJ2-1, with 10 nucleotides matching TRBD2. The CDR3 length is 15 residues. From germline, CDR1 is SSHAT and CDR2 FNYEAQ (reference sequence). Here the CDR3 reads CASSLGAGGVYEQFF. The DNA for the CDR3 is TGTGCTAGCAGCTTAGGAGCGGGAGGGGTCTATGAGCAGTTCTTC.

The chain combines TRBV2 with TRBJ2-1; 8 positions match TRBD1. CDR1 and CDR2 (germline): SNHLY, FYNNEI. V lost 7 bases and J lost 1; bases outside the gene matches: 6. This CDR3 contains 15 residues. CDR3 coding DNA: TGTGCCAGCATCATAGGACAGGGTTCCTACAATGAGCAGTTCTTC. Its translation is CASIIGQGSYNEQFF.

This rearrangement joins TRBV28 to TRBJ1-1, with TRBD1 matching 8 bases. Germline V lookup: CDR1 MDHEN, CDR2 SYDVKM. The V gene end was trimmed by 6 bases and the J gene end by 5 bases; junction bases not matched to a gene: 8. CDR3 length equals 14 residues. The CDR3 nucleotides read TGTGCCAGCAGAGAGACAGGGGATCGTACTGAAGCTTTCTTT. This gives the protein CASRETGDRTEAFF.

The chain combines TRBV4-1 with TRBJ2-7; D call uncertain. In germline, CDR1 is MGHRA, CDR2 YSYEKL. The CDR3 is made up of 12 amino acids. Trimming took off 4 bases at V and 7 bases at J, with 11 bases between the two ends. The chain's CDR3 is CASSPDRGEQYF. DNA for the CDR3: TGCGCCAGCAGCCCCGATCGCGGTGAGCAGTACTTC.

V gene TRBV9 combines with J gene TRBJ2-1; D call uncertain. V was pared by 3 bases and J by 4 bases, with 5 bases between. The length of the CDR3 is 12 residues. Germline loops: CDR1 SGDLS, CDR2 YYNGEE. The CDR3 DNA reads as TGTGCCAGCAGCGCCGATTACAATGAGCAGTTCTTC. This gives the protein CASSADYNEQFF.

V is TRBV9 and J is TRBJ2-5; 9 bases are a match to TRBD1. This CDR3 contains 14 residues. The trim removed 4 bases at V and 3 bases at J, leaving 4 bases unmatched. Looked up from germline, CDR1 is SGDLS and CDR2 is YYNGEE. CDR3 bases: TGTGCCAGCAGCCTAAGGGACAGGGAAGAGACCCAGTACTTC. It translates to CASSLRDREETQYF. Filled out from reference TRBV9 and TRBJ2-5, the complete variable domain reads DSGVTQTPKHLITATGQRVTLRCSPRSGDLSVYWYQQSLDQGLQFLIQYYNGEERAKGNILERFSAQQFPDLHSELNLSSLELGDSALYFCASSLRDREETQYFGPGTRLLVL.

The V call is TRBV6-5, the J call TRBJ2-1, with a tentative D call TRBD2 (5 bases). The V end was cut by 0 bases, the J end by 9 bases, with 18 bases between. This CDR3 comprises 16 residues. Germline CDR1 reads MNHEY; CDR2 reads SVGAGI. This CDR3 reads CASSYSGSDLQAEQFF. The DNA of the CDR3 is TGTGCCAGCAGTTACTCGGGTAGCGACCTACAAGCTGAGCAGTTCTTC.

This clone has only one observation. The chain carries TRBV9 and TRBJ1-2, with D possibly being TRBD1 (5 bases). CDR1 SGDLS and CDR2 YYNGEE come from the germline V gene. V shed 1 base and J shed 4 bases, with 14 bases lying between them. The CDR3 has 15 residues. CDR3 sequence: CASSVRTQPPYGYTF. As DNA, the CDR3 is TGTGCCAGCAGCGTAAGGACACAACCTCCCTATGGCTACACCTTC.

The V and J genes are TRBV15 and TRBJ2-1, with D perhaps TRBD1 or TRBD2 (6 bases each). CDR1 is LNHNV and CDR2 is YYDKDF in the germline V gene (reference sequence). The V and J ends lost 5 bases and 8 bases respectively, with 19 bases between them. The CDR3 length is 15 residues. CDR3 region: CATSRRWGAGDEQFF. The CDR3, as DNA: TGTGCCACCAGCCGACGGTGGGGGGCCGGAGATGAGCAGTTCTTC.

This chain links TRBV7-6 with TRBJ2-1; D is undetermined. This CDR3 contains 11 residues. Germline CDR1 SGHVS, CDR2 FNYEAQ. V was cut by 5 bases and J by 4 bases, with 3 bases left in between. The CDR3 region is CASSGYNEQFF. CDR3 coding DNA: TGTGCCAGCAGCGGTTACAATGAGCAGTTCTTC.

J is TRBJ1-5 and V is TRBV4-1; D gene ambiguous. V lost 3 bases, J lost 0 bases, and 9 bases lay in between. This CDR3 comprises 15 residues. From germline, CDR1 is MGHRA and CDR2 YSYEKL. The CDR3 is CASSQPGGSNQPQHF. For the CDR3, the DNA is TGCGCCAGCAGCCAGCCCGGAGGTAGCAATCAGCCCCAGCATTTT.

The V gene is TRBV6-6, the J gene TRBJ1-4; D is unclear. The CDR3 totals 15 residues. Trimming left V 2 bases short and J 4 bases short, with 11 bases between. Germline CDR1 MNHNY, CDR2 SVGAGI (reference sequence). The CDR3 coding sequence is TGTGCCAGCAGTTACGGAGCCAGCCTTAATGAAAAACTGTTTTTT. This codes for CASSYGASLNEKLFF.

This sequence joins TRBV7-9 and TRBJ2-1; 7 bases fit TRBD2. CDR3 length: 18 amino acids. Germline V gene data show CDR1 as SEHNR and CDR2 as FQNEAQ (reference sequence). V trimming: 8 bases; J trimming: 4 bases; junction bases outside the gene matches: 20. CDR3 residues: CASGPTSLLLSRYNEQFF. The CDR3 coding sequence is TGTGCCAGCGGCCCGACTAGCCTCCTCCTCTCGAGATACAATGAGCAGTTCTTC.

This sequence joins TRBV7-3 and TRBJ1-1; D might be TRBD1 (5 bases). CDR3 length: 13 amino acids. Per germline, CDR1 SGHTA and CDR2 FQGTGA. Trimming stripped 7 bases from V and 1 base from J, with 10 bases between. CDR3 coding DNA: TGTGCCAGCAAATATGGGGGGAACACTGAAGCTTTCTTT. Translated, it gives CASKYGGNTEAFF.

The J gene is TRBJ1-2, the V gene TRBV19; 7 bases match TRBD1. J was trimmed by 4 bases and V by 6 bases; bases with no gene match: 11. This CDR3 has 15 amino acids. Germline CDR1 reads LNHDA; CDR2 reads SQIVND (reference sequence). The CDR3 sequence is CASSPTLTGTYGYTF. Here the CDR3 DNA reads TGTGCCAGTAGCCCCACACTGACAGGGACCTATGGCTACACCTTC. Full variable domain (remainder filled in from reference TRBV19 and TRBJ1-2): DGGITQSPKYLFRKEGQNVTLSCEQNLNHDAMYWYRQDPGQGLRLIYYSQIVNDFQKGDIAEGYSVSREKKESFPLTVTSAQKNPTAFYLCASSPTLTGTYGYTFGSGTRLTVV.

The chain recombines TRBV11-3 with TRBJ2-1; D gene ambiguous. In germline, CDR1 is SGHNT, CDR2 YENEEA. The CDR3 length is 15 residues. The ends were cut back, 5 bases at V and 0 bases at J, with 11 bases in the middle. The CDR3 loop is CASSPPQSSYNEQFF. The DNA for the CDR3 is TGTGCCAGCAGCCCACCCCAGAGCTCCTACAATGAGCAGTTCTTC.

The genes are TRBV19 and TRBJ2-1, with D possibly TRBD2 on 6 matching bases. Germline CDR1 reads LNHDA; CDR2 reads SQIVND (reference sequence). CDR3 size: 12 residues. Trimming removed 2 bases from V and 12 bases from J, with 11 bases in between. The CDR3 nucleotides are TGTGCCAGTAGTATAATAGGGCGGGGGCAGTTCTTC. This translates into CASSIIGRGQFF.

The chain uses TRBV7-9 and TRBJ2-7; no clear D. From germline, CDR1 is SEHNR and CDR2 FQNEAQ (reference sequence). There are 12 residues in the CDR3. Trimming took off 4 bases at V and 3 bases at J, with 7 bases between the two ends. The chain's CDR3 is CASSSSHYEQYF. The CDR3, as DNA: TGTGCCAGCAGCTCGTCCCACTACGAGCAGTACTTC.

The chain carries TRBV27 and TRBJ1-2, with a possible D match to TRBD1 (6 bases). CDR3 size: 16 residues. The V and J ends lost 5 bases and 3 bases respectively, with 19 bases between them. Germline V gene lookup returns CDR1 MNHEY and CDR2 SMNVEV (reference sequence). CDR3 sequence (DNA): TGTGCCAGCAGTCCCTCGCCGGGACAACTGGACTATGGCTACACCTTC. This translates into CASSPSPGQLDYGYTF.

The chain has TRBV9 and TRBJ2-7; 7 bases match TRBD2. This CDR3 comprises 14 residues. CDR1 is SGDLS, CDR2 YYNGEE, per germline. The junction had 8 bases not matched to a gene; V was cut back by 5 bases and J by 3 bases. The CDR3, as DNA: TGTGCCAGCAGTCCCGCTAGCGGTATCTACGAGCAGTACTTC. Residues: CASSPASGIYEQYF. Full variable domain (remainder filled in from reference TRBV9 and TRBJ2-7): DSGVTQTPKHLITATGQRVTLRCSPRSGDLSVYWYQQSLDQGLQFLIQYYNGEERAKGNILERFSAQQFPDLHSELNLSSLELGDSALYFCASSPASGIYEQYFGPGTRLTVT.

In DNA form, the CDR3 reads TGCAGCGTTGAAGGGGGGCAGCGGAGCTCCTACGAGCAGTACTTC. It specifies CSVEGGQRSSYEQYF. The chain uses TRBV29-1 and TRBJ2-7; possible D gene TRBD1, 6 bases. This CDR3 region has 15 residues. Germline CDR1 is SQVTM and CDR2 is ANQGSEA. Trimming shortened V by 1 base and J by 0 bases, and 13 bases separated the two germline ends.

V usage is TRBV29-1 and J usage is TRBJ2-1; 10 nucleotides match TRBD2. The J segment lost 4 bases and the V segment lost 2 bases, leaving 5 bases of the junction unmatched. The CDR3 is 15 residues long. Looked up from germline, CDR1 is SQVTM and CDR2 is ANQGSEA. This CDR3 reads CSVETLAGVYNEQFF. The CDR3 bases are TGCAGCGTTGAAACGCTAGCGGGAGTGTACAATGAGCAGTTCTTC.

V and J are TRBV7-9 and TRBJ2-5; the match to TRBD1 covers 11 bases. This CDR3 region has 16 residues. Trimming removed 2 bases from V and 2 bases from J; junction bases left unmatched: 4. Looked up from germline, CDR1 is SEHNR and CDR2 is FQNEAQ (reference sequence). CDR3 in amino acids: CASSLLDRGLQETQYF. The CDR3 bases are TGTGCCAGCAGCTTACTGGACAGGGGGCTGCAAGAGACCCAGTACTTC. The entire variable domain, with the rest obtained from reference TRBV7-9 and TRBJ2-5, is as follows: DTGVSQNPRHKITKRGQNVTFRCDPISEHNRLYWYRQTLGQGPEFLTYFQNEAQLEKSRLLSDRFSAERPKGSFSTLEIQRTEQGDSAMYLCASSLLDRGLQETQYFGPGTRLLVL.

The V gene is TRBV7-9, the J gene TRBJ2-3, with 8 positions matching TRBD2. CDR1 is SEHNR, CDR2 FQNEAQ, per germline (reference sequence). Trimming took 4 bases from V and 2 from J; bases not matched to a gene: 2. CDR3 length: 14 amino acids. The CDR3 bases are TGTGCCAGCAGCTCCGGGAGGGCCACAGATACGCAGTATTTT. It is translated as CASSSGRATDTQYF.

V usage is TRBV18 and J usage is TRBJ2-1; D is perhaps TRBD2 (6 bases). The V end was cut by 2 bases, the J end by 5 bases, with 16 bases between. Germline lookup yields CDR1 KGHSH and CDR2 LQKENI. This CDR3 has 16 amino acids. The CDR3 reads CASSPGNGRGNNEQFF. DNA of the CDR3: TGTGCCAGCTCACCAGGGAACGGGAGAGGAAACAATGAGCAGTTCTTC.

The chain combines TRBV4-3 with TRBJ2-3; 8 bases match TRBD2. The V gene's germline CDR1 is LGHNA and CDR2 YSLEER. Unmatched junction bases numbered 10, after V lost 2 bases and J lost 0 bases. The CDR3 totals 18 residues. In DNA form, the CDR3 reads TGCGCCAGCAGCCAACTGGTGGTAGCGGGAACTAGCACAGATACGCAGTATTTT. It specifies CASSQLVVAGTSTDTQYF.

CDR3 sequence: CATSRRQGAGEQYF. The CDR3 nucleotides are TGTGCCACCAGCAGGCGACAGGGGGCAGGAGAGCAGTACTTC. The chain has TRBV15 and TRBJ2-7, with TRBD1 matching 10 bases. Germline trimming cut 3 bases from V and 7 bases from J; bases unmatched to any gene: 6. Germline CDR1 reads LNHNV; CDR2 reads YYDKDF (reference sequence). This CDR3 comprises 14 residues.